The 18 T cell receptor beta chains in this list originate from one sample, sequenced in a study of T cell responses to AZD1222 COVID-19 vaccine. This table comes from immunoSEQ multiplex PCR, and its TCRdb copy is limited to in-frame clones, with some not included. The data contain about 180,000 clones, about 93% of them singletons. Sequenced material: peripheral blood, taken 28 days after the second dose of the MenACWY control vaccine. All receptors come from an adult who received the MenACWY meningococcal vaccine as a control.

This clone showed up just once. The V and J genes are TRBV6-5 and TRBJ2-7, with TRBD2 as a possible D gene (6 bases). CDR1 MNHEY and CDR2 SVGAGI come from the germline V gene. Trimming cost V 6 bases and J 0 bases, with 15 bases left between them. This CDR3 region has 15 residues. CDR3 residues: CASSPWGDHSYEQYF. The CDR3, as DNA: TGTGCCAGCAGCCCCTGGGGGGATCACTCCTACGAGCAGTACTTC.

The V call is TRBV30, the J call TRBJ1-2; 9 bases fit TRBD1. Germline CDR1 GTSNPN, CDR2 SVGIG (reference sequence). Losses at the gene ends were 2 bases for V and 12 bases for J; bases not matched to a gene: 7. CDR3 length: 12 amino acids. This CDR3 is CAWSPRDRDHTF. The CDR3 DNA reads TGTGCCTGGAGTCCCCGGGACAGGGATCACACCTTC. The entire variable domain, with the rest obtained from reference TRBV30 and TRBJ1-2, is as follows: SQTIHQWPATLVQPVGSPLSLECTVEGTSNPNLYWYRQAAGRGLQLLFYSVGIGQISSEVPQNLSASRPQDRQFILSSKKLLLSDSGFYLCAWSPRDRDHTFGSGTRLTVV.

V is TRBV19 and J is TRBJ1-2; no clear D. This CDR3 is 14 amino acids long. Germline V gene lookup returns CDR1 LNHDA and CDR2 SQIVND (reference sequence). V was shortened by 6 bases and J by 4 bases, with 15 bases between the two germline ends. CDR3 coding DNA: TGTGCCAGTAGCCCAGAGAGAGCCATCTATGGCTACACCTTC. It encodes CASSPERAIYGYTF.

This chain links TRBV9 with TRBJ1-3; D not certain. There are 15 residues in the CDR3. Germline V gene sequence: CDR1 SGDLS, CDR2 YYNGEE. Trimming took off 2 bases at V and 2 bases at J, with 11 bases between the two ends. This chain's CDR3 is CASSVFGGPGNTIYF. DNA for the CDR3: TGTGCCAGCAGCGTCTTCGGCGGACCTGGAAACACCATATATTTT.

The genes are TRBV10-3 and TRBJ1-4; TRBD1 matches at 11 bases. The CDR3 totals 14 residues. V shed 6 bases, J shed 10 bases, and the junction held 7 bases outside the gene matches. Germline-derived CDR1 and CDR2 are ENHRY and SYGVKD. The CDR3 DNA follows: TGTGCCATCAGGTCACCGGGACAGGGGGGAAAACTGTTTTTT. Translating gives CAIRSPGQGGKLFF.

The chain links TRBV4-2 to TRBJ2-5; 7 nucleotides align to TRBD1. This CDR3 is built from 16 residues. CDR1 LGHNA and CDR2 YNFKEQ come from the germline V gene. V gave up 0 bases and J gave up 2 bases; unmatched junction bases: 6. The CDR3, as DNA: TGTGCCAGCAGCCAAGATCCCGGGGACAGTCAAGAGACCCAGTACTTC. It is translated as CASSQDPGDSQETQYF.

The V call is TRBV19, the J call TRBJ1-5, with D possibly TRBD1 on 5 matching bases. V shed 5 bases and J shed 7 bases, with 15 bases lying between them. The CDR3 is 14 residues long. CDR1 LNHDA and CDR2 SQIVND come from the germline V gene (reference sequence). The CDR3 region is CASSSRRVGQPQHF. The CDR3 region has the DNA TGTGCCAGTAGTTCCCGCAGGGTAGGACAGCCCCAGCATTTT.

The chain uses TRBV6-1 and TRBJ1-5, with D tentatively TRBD1 (5 bases). Germline CDR1 reads MNHNS; CDR2 reads SASEGT. The CDR3 contains 16 residues. Trimming shortened V by 4 bases and J by 3 bases, and 16 bases separated the two germline ends. The CDR3 region is CASSGDREGFNQPQHF. In nucleotides, the CDR3 is TGTGCCAGCAGTGGGGACCGGGAGGGATTCAATCAGCCCCAGCATTTT.

J is TRBJ1-4 and V is TRBV11-2; weak D call: TRBD1 (6 bases). The V gene lost 0 bases and the J gene lost 8 bases, with 16 bases spanning the gap. This CDR3 is built from 16 residues. Germline V CDR1 and CDR2: SGHAT, FQNNGV. The CDR3 sequence: CASSLDYGGGPEKLFF. CDR3 DNA sequence: TGTGCCAGCAGCTTAGACTATGGAGGGGGGCCCGAAAAACTGTTTTTT.

The genes are TRBV11-2 and TRBJ1-3; D is undetermined. The CDR3 runs 14 residues. V lost 4 bases and J lost 4, with 11 bases in between. CDR1 and CDR2 from the germline V gene are SGHAT and FQNNGV. DNA for the CDR3: TGTGCCAGCAGCTCAGTACTGGCAGGAAACACCATATATTTT. Translation gives CASSSVLAGNTIYF.

This chain joins TRBV4-2 and TRBJ1-2; D may be TRBD1 (6 bases). Germline CDR1 and CDR2: LGHNA and YNFKEQ. V lost 5 bases and J 8 bases, leaving 15 bases between the germline ends. This CDR3 comprises 13 residues. CDR3 in DNA: TGTGCCAGCAGCTCTGCCGGGACAAACGGCTACACCTTC. It specifies CASSSAGTNGYTF.

This sequence joins TRBV28 and TRBJ2-1; D gene unclear. Germline lookup yields CDR1 MDHEN and CDR2 SYDVKM. V was cut by 6 bases and J by 9 bases, with 9 bases left in between. There are 11 residues in the CDR3. The CDR3 coding sequence is TGTGCCAGCAGCGTATTGTCTGAGCAGTTCTTC. Protein sequence: CASSVLSEQFF.

This clone was observed a few times. The V call is TRBV29-1, the J call TRBJ1-1, with 10 bases aligning to TRBD1. Germline CDR1 reads SQVTM; CDR2 reads ANQGSEA. Trimming took 6 bases from V and 0 from J; bases not matched to a gene: 7. The CDR3 sequence is 15 residues long. The CDR3 bases are TGCAGCGTAACGGGACAGGGGCTTATGAACACTGAAGCTTTCTTT. Protein sequence: CSVTGQGLMNTEAFF.

The rearrangement uses TRBV14 and TRBJ2-7; tentatively, D is TRBD1 (6 bases). This CDR3 has 12 residues. V lost 4 bases to trimming and J lost 4 bases, with 8 bases between them. Germline CDR1 SGHDN, CDR2 FVKESK. The DNA of the CDR3 is TGTGCCAGCAGCCCACAGGGATACGAGCAGTACTTC. It encodes CASSPQGYEQYF.

Concerning this clone: Distinct nucleotide sequences in the sample also encode this CDR3. This chain links TRBV7-9 with TRBJ1-1; no reliable D call. The V gene's germline CDR1 is SEHNR and CDR2 FQNEAQ (reference sequence). Trimming pared 1 base from V and 1 base from J, leaving 4 bases between. The CDR3 runs 13 residues. This CDR3 reads CASSLEGNTEAFF. In DNA, the CDR3 is TGTGCCAGCAGCTTAGAAGGGAACACTGAAGCTTTCTTT.

The DNA of the CDR3 is TGTGCCAGCTCTGCGGACAACACCGGGGAGCTGTTTTTT. This codes for CASSADNTGELFF. This sequence joins TRBV18 and TRBJ2-2; D gene unclear. V lost 6 bases and J 2 bases, leaving 7 bases between the germline ends. CDR1 is KGHSH and CDR2 is LQKENI in the germline V gene. There are 13 residues in the CDR3.

V usage is TRBV30 and J usage is TRBJ1-2; D call uncertain. The length of the CDR3 is 12 residues. V was cut by 3 bases and J by 4 bases, with 9 bases left in between. Germline CDR1 GTSNPN, CDR2 SVGIG (reference sequence). CDR3 in DNA: TGTGCCTGGAGCGCCCGGGTCTATGGCTACACCTTC. This encodes CAWSARVYGYTF.

The chain joins TRBV5-1 to TRBJ1-6; D might be TRBD1 (5 bases). Germline V lookup: CDR1 SGHRS, CDR2 YFSETQ. V dropped 2 bases and J dropped 6 bases, with 12 bases sitting between them. The CDR3 is made up of 15 amino acids. This CDR3 is CASSFAGPSNSPLHF. DNA for the CDR3: TGCGCCAGCAGCTTCGCAGGGCCGAGTAATTCACCCCTCCACTTT.